A selection of T cell receptor beta chains follows, all from one sample in a study of T cells in Graves' hyperthyroidism and ophthalmopathy. From the multiplex PCR reads, TCRdb called clonotypes with MiXCR, one entry per CDR3 protein. The sample lists about 200,000 distinct CDR3 sequences; about a sixth were seen once. The sample was blood. The source of these receptors is a woman between 50 and 59 years old with Graves' hyperthyroidism. Both conserved end residues are part of each CDR3. D genes are given only for firm matches. Some rows have no size entry. The others give once, few or many, or a class for an expanded clone.

clone size	D gene	V gene	J gene	CDR3 protein	CDR3 DNA
NA	TRBD1	TRBV5-1	TRBJ2-5	CASSQDRGKETQYF	TGCGCCAGCAGCCAGGACAGGGGGAAGGAGACCCAGTACTTC
once	NA	TRBV28	TRBJ2-6	CASSPWDKVSPLVSGANVLTF	TGTGCCAGCAGTCCCTGGGACAAGGTTAGCCCCCTCGTCTCTGGGGCCAACGTCCTGACTTTC
many	NA	TRBV28	TRBJ1-1	CASSLPGDMNTEAFF	TGTGCCAGCAGTTTACCAGGGGACATGAACACTGAAGCTTTCTTT
NA	NA	TRBV7-2	TRBJ2-3	CASEPVQRGTQYF	TGTGCCAGCGAACCGGTGCAAAGGGGTACGCAGTATTTT
many	TRBD1	TRBV12-5	TRBJ2-7	CASGERGQGSSYEQYF	TGTGCTAGTGGCGAAAGAGGACAGGGGAGCTCCTACGAGCAGTACTTC
many	TRBD1	TRBV11-3	TRBJ1-2	CASSWGQGARGYGYTF	TGTGCCAGCAGCTGGGGACAGGGGGCGCGGGGCTATGGCTACACCTTC
NA	TRBD1	TRBV2	TRBJ1-4	CASSQPGQGEKLFF	TGTGCCAGCAGCCAACCGGGACAGGGTGAAAAACTGTTTTTT
many	NA	TRBV29-1	TRBJ2-7	CSVGTGSYEQYF	TGCAGCGTTGGTACAGGCTCCTACGAGCAGTACTTC
many	TRBD1	TRBV29-1	TRBJ1-1	CSVEDTRGRNTEAFF	TGCAGCGTTGAAGATACGAGGGGGCGAAACACTGAAGCTTTCTTT
many	NA	TRBV28	TRBJ2-1	CASSLPSVGIYEQFF	TGTGCCAGCAGCCTCCCTTCCGTCGGAATCTATGAGCAGTTCTTC
few	NA	TRBV6-1	TRBJ1-1	CASQGNWGEAFF	TGTGCCAGCCAGGGGAACTGGGGTGAAGCTTTCTTT
few	NA	TRBV7-2	TRBJ2-7	CASSLGGLDEQYF	TGTGCCAGCAGCTTAGGGGGACTGGACGAGCAGTACTTC
NA	NA	TRBV24-1	TRBJ2-2	CATETGEEGTGELFF	TGTGCCACCGAAACAGGGGAGGAAGGCACCGGGGAGCTGTTTTTT
many	NA	TRBV6-6	TRBJ1-2	CASSYSGILNYGYTF	TGTGCCAGCAGTTACTCAGGCATACTGAACTATGGCTACACCTTC
many	TRBD1	TRBV27	TRBJ1-1	CATRPGTENTEAFF	TGTGCCACTAGACCCGGGACAGAGAACACTGAAGCTTTCTTT
NA	TRBD2	TRBV29-1	TRBJ2-7	CSVRLAGGWEQYF	TGCAGCGTCAGACTAGCGGGAGGCTGGGAGCAGTACTTC
many	NA	TRBV7-3	TRBJ2-7	CASSPLGGYEQYF	TGTGCCAGCAGCCCACTCGGAGGATACGAGCAGTACTTC
few	NA	TRBV7-9	TRBJ2-1	CASSPSSGPSPHEQFF	TGTGCCAGCAGCCCCTCATCGGGGCCTAGCCCACATGAGCAGTTCTTC
few	TRBD1	TRBV5-1	TRBJ2-5	CASSPGTGSQETQYF	TGCGCCAGCAGCCCAGGGACAGGGTCCCAAGAGACCCAGTACTTC
many	TRBD2	TRBV27	TRBJ2-1	CASSFRTSGEQFF	TGTGCCAGCAGTTTCAGGACTAGTGGCGAGCAGTTCTTC
few	NA	TRBV18	TRBJ2-7	CASSPRLTGVTGEQYF	TGTGCCAGCTCACCACGTCTAACGGGAGTAACGGGGGAGCAGTACTTC
many	TRBD1	TRBV27	TRBJ1-1	CASNGQGGTEAFF	TGTGCCAGCAACGGGCAGGGGGGTACTGAAGCTTTCTTT
many	NA	TRBV20-1	TRBJ2-7	CSARGQEEQYF	TGCAGTGCTAGGGGGCAAGAGGAGCAGTACTTC
many	NA	TRBV9	TRBJ1-2	CASSASPNYGYTF	TGTGCCAGCAGCGCCTCACCTAACTATGGCTACACCTTC
NA	TRBD2	TRBV5-4	TRBJ2-1	CASSSIAGGRHNEQFF	TGTGCCAGCAGCTCCATAGCGGGAGGGCGACACAATGAGCAGTTCTTC
NA	NA	TRBV20-1	TRBJ2-7	CSAKRGYEQYF	TGCAGTGCTAAGAGAGGCTACGAGCAGTACTTC
many	NA	TRBV12-3/TRBV12-4	TRBJ1-2	CASSLGHYGYTF	TGTGCCAGCAGTTTGGGTCACTATGGCTACACCTTC
many	NA	TRBV29-1	TRBJ2-1	CSGGRRDGGQFF	TGCAGCGGGGGTCGGAGGGACGGTGGGCAGTTCTTC
NA	TRBD1	TRBV12-3/TRBV12-4	TRBJ1-5	CASRKGQVIQPQHF	TGTGCCAGCAGAAAAGGACAGGTGATACAGCCCCAGCATTTT
many	NA	TRBV11-2	TRBJ1-1	CASSPNLRRTEAFF	TGTGCCAGCAGCCCTAATTTGCGGCGGACTGAAGCTTTCTTT
many	NA	TRBV3-1	TRBJ1-1	CASSQDTETAWGGMNTEAFF	TGTGCCAGCAGCCAAGATACTGAGACAGCTTGGGGGGGAATGAACACTGAAGCTTTCTTT
few	TRBD1	TRBV2	TRBJ2-7	CASKAWGDRGLDEQYF	TGTGCCAGCAAGGCGTGGGGGGACAGGGGGCTCGACGAGCAGTACTTC
many	TRBD1	TRBV12-3/TRBV12-4	TRBJ1-5	CASSLGGMGQWVQPQHF	TGTGCCAGCAGTTTAGGGGGTATGGGACAGTGGGTTCAGCCCCAGCATTTT
many	NA	TRBV28	TRBJ1-2	CASSFIGTSTNYGYTF	TGTGCCAGCAGTTTTATTGGGACATCGACTAACTATGGCTACACCTTC
many	TRBD2	TRBV20-1	TRBJ2-7	CSAYSGSYYSYEQYF	TGCAGTGCCTATAGCGGGTCCTACTACTCCTACGAGCAGTACTTC
many	NA	TRBV6-1	TRBJ1-5	CASTPSGHQPQHF	TGTGCCAGCACCCCCTCGGGTCATCAGCCCCAGCATTTT
NA	TRBD1	TRBV5-1	TRBJ1-2	CASSLGTGANYGYTF	TGCGCCAGCAGCCTAGGGACAGGGGCTAACTATGGCTACACCTTC
many	NA	TRBV3-1	TRBJ2-7	CASSPKDPRRSSEQYF	TGTGCCAGCAGCCCTAAGGACCCCCGCAGGTCGTCCGAGCAGTACTTC
many	NA	TRBV12-3/TRBV12-4	TRBJ1-5	CASSQQGGNQPQHF	TGTGCCAGCAGTCAACAGGGAGGGAATCAGCCCCAGCATTTT
few	TRBD1	TRBV7-9	TRBJ1-3	CASGLGQGAGNTIYF	TGTGCCAGCGGCTTAGGACAGGGCGCTGGAAACACCATATATTTT
NA	NA	TRBV7-2	TRBJ2-7	CASSLEFRGPYEQYF	TGTGCCAGCAGCTTAGAGTTCCGAGGGCCCTACGAGCAGTACTTC
NA	TRBD2	TRBV20-1	TRBJ2-1	CSARDTGGQAPGLAGDEQFF	TGCAGTGCTAGAGATACGGGTGGCCAGGCCCCGGGACTAGCGGGGGATGAGCAGTTCTTC